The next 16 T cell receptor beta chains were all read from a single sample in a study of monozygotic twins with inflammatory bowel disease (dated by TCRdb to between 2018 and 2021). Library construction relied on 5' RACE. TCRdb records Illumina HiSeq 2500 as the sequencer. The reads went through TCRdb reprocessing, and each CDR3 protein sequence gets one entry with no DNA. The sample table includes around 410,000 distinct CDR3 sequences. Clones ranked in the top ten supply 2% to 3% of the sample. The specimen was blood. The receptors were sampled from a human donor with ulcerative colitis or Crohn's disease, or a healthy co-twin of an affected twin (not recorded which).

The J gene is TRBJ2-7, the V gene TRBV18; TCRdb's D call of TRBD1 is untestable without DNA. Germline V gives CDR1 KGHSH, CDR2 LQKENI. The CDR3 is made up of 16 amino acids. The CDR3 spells CASSPPARDGHYEQYF.

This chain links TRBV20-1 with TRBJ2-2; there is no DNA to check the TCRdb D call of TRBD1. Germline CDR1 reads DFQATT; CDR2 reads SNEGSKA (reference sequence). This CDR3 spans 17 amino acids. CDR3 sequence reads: CSARDLLAGVPPGELFF.

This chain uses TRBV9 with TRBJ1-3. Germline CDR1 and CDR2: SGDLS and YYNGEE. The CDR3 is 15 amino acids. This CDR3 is CASSDLGQSGNTIYF.

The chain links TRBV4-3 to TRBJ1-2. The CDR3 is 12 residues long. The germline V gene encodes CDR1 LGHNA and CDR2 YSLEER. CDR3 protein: CASSEESYGYTF.

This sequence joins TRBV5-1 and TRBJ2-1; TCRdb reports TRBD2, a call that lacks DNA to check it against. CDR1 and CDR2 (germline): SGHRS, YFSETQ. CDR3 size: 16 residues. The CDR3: CASSSASGFRHNEQFF. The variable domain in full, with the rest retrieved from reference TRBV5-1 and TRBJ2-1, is KAGVTQTPRYLIKTRGQQVTLSCSPISGHRSVSWYQQTPGQGLQFLFEYFSETQRNKGNFPGRFSGRQFSNSRSEMNVSTLELGDSALYLCASSSASGFRHNEQFFGPGTRLTVL.

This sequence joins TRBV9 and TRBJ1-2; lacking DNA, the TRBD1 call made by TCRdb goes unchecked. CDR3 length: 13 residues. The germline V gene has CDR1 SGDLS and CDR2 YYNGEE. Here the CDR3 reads CASSLNRNYGYTF.

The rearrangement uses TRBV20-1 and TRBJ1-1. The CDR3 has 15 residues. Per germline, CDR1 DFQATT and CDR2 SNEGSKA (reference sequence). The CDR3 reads CSAPDSPERNTEAFF.

The CDR3 spells CASSFYTETQYF. This sequence joins TRBV7-2 and TRBJ2-5. Germline CDR1 SGHTA, CDR2 FQGNSA. The CDR3 has 12 residues.

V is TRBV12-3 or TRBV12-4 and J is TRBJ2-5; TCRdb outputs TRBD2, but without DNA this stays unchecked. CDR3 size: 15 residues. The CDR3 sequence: CASSFGGSPQETQYF.

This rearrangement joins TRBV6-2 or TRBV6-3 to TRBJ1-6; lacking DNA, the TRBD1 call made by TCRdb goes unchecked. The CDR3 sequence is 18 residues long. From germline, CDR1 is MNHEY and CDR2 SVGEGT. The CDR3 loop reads CASSYDGQRSSYNSPLHF.

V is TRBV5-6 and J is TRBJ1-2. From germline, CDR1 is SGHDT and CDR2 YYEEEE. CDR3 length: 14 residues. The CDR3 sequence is CASSLGAERYGYTF.

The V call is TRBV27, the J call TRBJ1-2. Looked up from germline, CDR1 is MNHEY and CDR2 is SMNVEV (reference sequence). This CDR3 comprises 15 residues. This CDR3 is CASSLGRGTLDGYTF.

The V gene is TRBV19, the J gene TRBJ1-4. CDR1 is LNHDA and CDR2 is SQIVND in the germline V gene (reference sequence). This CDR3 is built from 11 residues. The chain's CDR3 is CASKEDLALFF.

CDR3 amino acids: CATSRDQEDNEQFF. V is TRBV15 and J is TRBJ2-1; TCRdb names TRBD2, which stays unverified in the absence of DNA. CDR3 length equals 14 residues. Germline CDR1 and CDR2: LNHNV and YYDKDF (reference sequence).

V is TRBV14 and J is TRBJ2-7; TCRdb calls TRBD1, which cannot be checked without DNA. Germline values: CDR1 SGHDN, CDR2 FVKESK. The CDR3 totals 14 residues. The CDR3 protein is CASSVTGGNYEQYF.

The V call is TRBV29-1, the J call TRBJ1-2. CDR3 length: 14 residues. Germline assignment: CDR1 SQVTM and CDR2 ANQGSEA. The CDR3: CSVVDGEVSYGYTF.